This T cell receptor beta chain was identified in a study of cytomegalovirus exposure and HLA in healthy donors. Study context: Earlier sequencing of 150 million to 200 million T cells yielded roughly 100 million unique TCR beta sequences. Most donors, less than 85% of over 300 genotyped, fell in the Caucasian-associated ancestry cluster. Overall study findings and caveats: The authors later found TCR association rates varying by HLA locus, with DRB1 most and HLA-C fewest.

The V segment lost 2 bases and the J segment 6 bases; nucleotides outside the gene matches: 6. The CDR3 length is 14 residues. CDR1 is MDHEN and CDR2 is SYDVKM in the germline V gene. Comments on this clone: Its antigen is as yet unknown.

Healthy individuals who donated bone marrow served as the donors. The PCR ran on 60 Vbeta and 13 Jbeta primers. Generated by immunoSEQ multiplex PCR, the TCRdb table keeps only in-frame clones and is missing some. Its clone listing holds around 76,000 clones. The sample consisted of PBMCs. The receptor's source is a woman in her sixties or seventies in good health and CMV-seronegative. The rearrangement uses TRBV28 and TRBJ2-7; 8 nucleotides match TRBD2. This CDR3 reads CASSLTSGDREQYF. In DNA, the CDR3 is TGTGCCAGCAGTTTAACTAGCGGAGACCGCGAGCAGTACTTC.